These T cell receptor beta chains were read from a single sample in a study of T cell repertoires in ileal Crohn's disease. The method was immunoSEQ multiplex PCR; TCRdb's version includes in-frame clones alone and lacks a portion of them. The table lists approximately 15,000 clones, about 80% of them singletons. Sequencing used ileal tissue. Every receptor here comes from an adult with Crohn's disease. Both conserved end residues are part of each CDR3. The order of the fields is CDR3 DNA, CDR3 protein, clone size, V gene, D gene, CDR3 length, J gene. A D gene is named only where the DNA matches it firmly. For some rows the clone size is stated as once, few or many, or as a class when expanded; others skip it.

CDR3 DNA: TGCGCCAGCAGCCAAGATGGGGTGTCTGGAAACACCATATATTTT
CDR3 protein: CASSQDGVSGNTIYF
clone size: -
V gene: TRBV5-4
D gene: -
CDR3 length: 15
J gene: TRBJ1-3

CDR3 DNA: TGTGCCAGCAGCCTATACAATGAGCAGTTCTTC
CDR3 protein: CASSLYNEQFF
clone size: -
V gene: TRBV5-6
D gene: -
CDR3 length: 11
J gene: TRBJ2-1

CDR3 DNA: TGTGCCAGCAGCTTGGGACAGGGGAGGACCCAGTACTTC
CDR3 protein: CASSLGQGRTQYF
clone size: -
V gene: TRBV7-3
D gene: TRBD1
CDR3 length: 13
J gene: TRBJ2-5

CDR3 DNA: TGTGCCACCAGCAGAGATCACCTTGGTACTGAAGCTTTCTTT
CDR3 protein: CATSRDHLGTEAFF
clone size: -
V gene: TRBV15
D gene: -
CDR3 length: 14
J gene: TRBJ1-1

CDR3 DNA: TGTGCCAGCGCCATAGAGGGAGAGAACACTGAAGCTTTCTTT
CDR3 protein: CASAIEGENTEAFF
clone size: medium-sized
V gene: TRBV13
D gene: -
CDR3 length: 14
J gene: TRBJ1-1

CDR3 DNA: TGTGCCAGCAGTGAGCGTAGGGGGCGCGGGGACACTGAAGCTTTCTTT
CDR3 protein: CASSERRGRGDTEAFF
clone size: once
V gene: TRBV6-1
D gene: TRBD1
CDR3 length: 16
J gene: TRBJ1-1

CDR3 DNA: TGTGCCAGCAGCTTCCCCCTAGCGGCCTCCTACGAGCAGTACTTC
CDR3 protein: CASSFPLAASYEQYF
clone size: -
V gene: TRBV7-2
D gene: TRBD2
CDR3 length: 15
J gene: TRBJ2-7

CDR3 DNA: TGTGCCAGCAGCTACCGACCGGGGAATGAGCAGTTCTTC
CDR3 protein: CASSYRPGNEQFF
clone size: -
V gene: TRBV7-2
D gene: -
CDR3 length: 13
J gene: TRBJ2-1

CDR3 DNA: TGTGCCAGCAGCTTAGGGGCAGGGGGAGAGGATTATGGCTACACCTTC
CDR3 protein: CASSLGAGGEDYGYTF
clone size: -
V gene: TRBV7-9
D gene: TRBD1
CDR3 length: 16
J gene: TRBJ1-2

CDR3 DNA: TGCGCCAGCAGCCAAGAGCAGGCTTCCACCTACGAGCAGTACTTC
CDR3 protein: CASSQEQASTYEQYF
clone size: -
V gene: TRBV4-1
D gene: -
CDR3 length: 15
J gene: TRBJ2-7

CDR3 DNA: TGTGCCAGCAGCGCCACAGGGGTAATGAACACTGAAGCTTTCTTT
CDR3 protein: CASSATGVMNTEAFF
clone size: -
V gene: TRBV14
D gene: TRBD1
CDR3 length: 15
J gene: TRBJ1-1

CDR3 DNA: TGTGCCAGCAGCCCAGGCCCTTCCCCCTACGAGCAGTACTTC
CDR3 protein: CASSPGPSPYEQYF
clone size: -
V gene: TRBV7-9
D gene: -
CDR3 length: 14
J gene: TRBJ2-7

CDR3 DNA: TGTGCCAGCAGTGAAGGGTGGGGCGCGAGTGGCTACACCTTC
CDR3 protein: CASSEGWGASGYTF
clone size: -
V gene: TRBV2
D gene: -
CDR3 length: 14
J gene: TRBJ1-2

CDR3 DNA: TGTGCCAGCAGCCAAGGACTAGCGGGAGCCGGCTACGAGCAGTACTTC
CDR3 protein: CASSQGLAGAGYEQYF
clone size: -
V gene: TRBV14
D gene: TRBD2
CDR3 length: 16
J gene: TRBJ2-7

CDR3 DNA: TGTGCCAGCAGTGGGCTAGGAGATACGCAGTATTTT
CDR3 protein: CASSGLGDTQYF
clone size: once
V gene: TRBV2
D gene: -
CDR3 length: 12
J gene: TRBJ2-3

CDR3 DNA: TGTGCCAGCACCGGCACCGACACGAGTCCGAGCGGGCCGACCTACGAGCAGTACTTC
CDR3 protein: CASTGTDTSPSGPTYEQYF
clone size: -
V gene: TRBV5-6
D gene: -
CDR3 length: 19
J gene: TRBJ2-7

CDR3 DNA: TGTGCCAGCAGCTCGGGCCACGAGCAGTACTTC
CDR3 protein: CASSSGHEQYF
clone size: few
V gene: TRBV5-6
D gene: -
CDR3 length: 11
J gene: TRBJ2-7